This TCR beta chain was captured by sequencing in a study of blood T cells in healthy people across ages. Total RNA extraction produced at least 5 micrograms (per sample) for the study. Through a sample-barcoded 5' primer and a J-beta primer mix, a second PCR was run for roughly 7 to 12 cycles. TCRdb used MiXCR to reprocess the 5' RACE reads, holding one entry per CDR3 protein. Among some 640,000 distinct CDR3 sequences listed, approximately 30% were seen once. The CDR3 runs to 14 residues. V was clipped by 6 bases and J by 6 bases; unmatched bases: 7. The germline gives CDR1 DFQATT, CDR2 SNEGSKA (reference sequence). Many counts were recorded for this clonotype.

This receptor was identified in a woman of 80 years or more in good health. The sample taken for sequencing was blood. The chain recombines TRBV20-1 with TRBJ2-3; 12 bases fit TRBD2. This CDR3 reads CSAETSGGLDTQYF. CDR3 coding DNA: TGCAGTGCCGAGACTAGCGGGGGACTTGATACGCAGTATTTT.